Listed here are 27 T cell receptor beta chains from one sample, sequenced in a study of OX40 agonist ivuxolimab in advanced cancers. Libraries were constructed by the immunoSEQ multiplex PCR assay. Drawn from immuneACCESS, this table holds only the in-frame rearrangements with V and J called that TCRdb kept. Clones are partly lost; checked studies trace under half to an unresolved V gene and leave the rest unexplained. This sample holds roughly 60,000 clones; 70% to 90% were observed only once. The ten largest clones capture approximately 5% of the sample. Sequencing was performed on CD4+ or CD8+ T cells sorted from blood, taken in a trial of the OX40 agonist ivuxolimab. The origin of the receptors is an adult with an advanced solid tumor such as melanoma, head and neck, liver or kidney cancer.

The chain employs TRBV5-1 and TRBJ2-5, with 8 bases that match TRBD1. Germline CDR1 reads SGHRS; CDR2 reads YFSETQ. The CDR3 has 15 amino acids. The trim removed 1 base at V and 0 bases at J, leaving 2 bases unmatched. The CDR3 DNA sequence: TGCGCCAGCAGCTTGAACAGGGGGGACCAAGAGACCCAGTACTTC. As protein: CASSLNRGDQETQYF.

V is TRBV27 and J is TRBJ2-5; the match to TRBD2 covers 10 bases. The CDR3 sequence is 14 residues long. V was pared by 7 bases and J by 9 bases, with 11 bases of the junction left unmatched. In germline, CDR1 is MNHEY, CDR2 SMNVEV (reference sequence). CDR3 protein: CASNRLAGEGAQYF. CDR3 sequence (DNA): TGTGCCAGCAACCGTCTAGCGGGAGAGGGGGCCCAGTACTTC.

The V call is TRBV11-3, the J call TRBJ1-2; 7 nucleotides agree with TRBD1. The germline CDR1 and CDR2 sequences are SGHNT and YENEEA. Unmatched junction bases numbered 13, after V lost 4 bases and J lost 14 bases. This CDR3 region has 13 residues. CDR3 amino acids: CASSSQRQGGKTF. The CDR3 region has the DNA TGTGCCAGCAGCTCCCAACGACAGGGAGGGAAGACCTTC.

This chain links TRBV6-1 with TRBJ1-1, with D perhaps matching TRBD1 (5 bases). The germline CDR1 and CDR2 sequences are MNHNS and SASEGT. This CDR3 has 15 amino acids. V was trimmed by 5 bases and J by 1 base, leaving 14 bases between them. The CDR3 coding sequence is TGTGCCAGCAGTACCCTAGGACATTGGAACACTGAAGCTTTCTTT. Its translation: CASSTLGHWNTEAFF.

V gene TRBV9 combines with J gene TRBJ2-2; D ambiguous. V was clipped by 0 bases and J by 4 bases, with 13 bases between them. The length of the CDR3 is 16 residues. Germline V lookup: CDR1 SGDLS, CDR2 YYNGEE. CDR3 region: CASSVDPDVPTGELFF. In DNA, the CDR3 is TGTGCCAGCAGCGTAGACCCGGACGTCCCCACCGGGGAGCTGTTTTTT.

This rearrangement joins TRBV6-5 to TRBJ1-6; D possibly corresponds to TRBD1 (5 bases). V was clipped by 5 bases and J by 11 bases, with 16 bases between them. The germline V gene encodes CDR1 MNHEY and CDR2 SVGAGI. The CDR3 spans 14 residues. The CDR3 DNA reads as TGTGCCAGCAGTGAATTCGCGGGGCAAACACCCCTCCACTTT. Translating it yields CASSEFAGQTPLHF.

J is TRBJ2-1 and V is TRBV11-3; 10 bases agree with TRBD1. This CDR3 has 14 amino acids. Germline values: CDR1 SGHNT, CDR2 YENEEA. V trimming: 5 bases; J trimming: 9 bases; junction bases outside the gene matches: 7. CDR3 in DNA: TGTGCCAGCAGCCGCCGACAGGGGGCCGGTGAGCAGTTCTTC. Translating it yields CASSRRQGAGEQFF.

The chain links TRBV6-5 to TRBJ1-3, with D perhaps matching TRBD1 (5 bases). The germline CDR1 and CDR2 sequences are MNHEY and SVGAGI. The CDR3 covers 16 residues. The germline V and J ends were trimmed by 0 bases and 0 bases, with 9 bases remaining between them. The CDR3 spells CASSYSWGSSGNTIYF. CDR3 sequence (DNA): TGTGCCAGCAGTTACTCCTGGGGCTCCTCTGGAAACACCATATATTTT.

This clone was counted once. DNA of the CDR3: TGTGCCAGTAGCGGGACAGGGCGTCTAAACATTCAGTACTTC. Protein product: CASSGTGRLNIQYF. This chain connects TRBV19 to TRBJ2-4; TRBD1 agrees at 9 bases. There are 14 residues in the CDR3. With 6 bases clipped from V and 6 bases from J, the junction kept 6 bases outside the gene matches. Germline CDR1 and CDR2: LNHDA and SQIVND (reference sequence). Looking up the rest from reference TRBV19 and TRBJ2-4 gives the full variable domain: DGGITQSPKYLFRKEGQNVTLSCEQNLNHDAMYWYRQDPGQGLRLIYYSQIVNDFQKGDIAEGYSVSREKKESFPLTVTSAQKNPTAFYLCASSGTGRLNIQYFGAGTRLSVL.

This chain connects TRBV7-6 to TRBJ1-3; the match to TRBD1 covers 7 bases. Germline CDR1 and CDR2: SGHVS and FNYEAQ. Trimming at V came to 5 bases and at J to 3 bases, leaving 10 bases not matched to a gene. The CDR3 has 16 residues. CDR3 region: CASSIGGQSIGNTIYF. The CDR3, as DNA: TGTGCCAGCAGCATAGGGGGACAGTCCATTGGAAACACCATATATTTT.

The CDR3 region has the DNA TGTGCCAGCAGCGCCCAGGGTATTAGGTATGGCTACACCTTC. Amino acid sequence: CASSAQGIRYGYTF. V and J are TRBV5-4 and TRBJ1-2; D may be TRBD1 (5 bases). The CDR3 totals 14 residues. With 4 bases removed from V and 5 bases from J, the gap between germline ends came to 15 bases. The germline gives CDR1 SGHNT, CDR2 YYREEE (reference sequence). Supplemented by reference TRBV5-4 and TRBJ1-2, the full variable domain reads ETGVTQSPTHLIKTRGQQVTLRCSSQSGHNTVSWYQQALGQGPQFIFQYYREEENGRGNFPPRFSGLQFPNYSSELNVNALELDDSALYLCASSAQGIRYGYTFGSGTRLTVV.

This rearrangement joins TRBV25-1 to TRBJ2-7; TRBD1 agrees at 8 bases. The V gene end was trimmed by 5 bases and the J gene end by 2 bases; junction bases not matched to a gene: 11. Germline CDR1 is MGHDK and CDR2 is SYGVNS. The CDR3 has 16 amino acids. The CDR3 here is CASSYGTGKGPYEQYF. The CDR3 region has the DNA TGTGCCAGCAGTTACGGGACAGGAAAGGGGCCCTACGAGCAGTACTTC.

The J gene is TRBJ2-1, the V gene TRBV18, with D tentatively TRBD1 or TRBD2 (5 bases each). The CDR3 extends over 15 amino acids. Trimming left V 2 bases short and J 4 bases short, with 12 bases between. Germline V gene lookup returns CDR1 KGHSH and CDR2 LQKENI. The CDR3 loop is CASSPWQGAYNEQFF. CDR3 DNA: TGTGCCAGCTCACCATGGCAGGGAGCTTACAATGAGCAGTTCTTC.

The rearrangement joins TRBV5-4 to TRBJ2-7; D is ambiguous. V was pared by 1 base and J by 2 bases, with 7 bases between. CDR1 is SGHNT and CDR2 is YYREEE in the germline V gene (reference sequence). The length of the CDR3 is 13 residues. This CDR3 is CASSLTGTYEQYF. CDR3 coding DNA: TGTGCCAGCAGCTTGACTGGGACCTACGAGCAGTACTTC.

The chain couples TRBV6-6 to TRBJ2-7, with TRBD1 matching over 8 bases. Germline assignment: CDR1 MNHNY and CDR2 SVGAGI (reference sequence). The CDR3 is 15 amino acids. The V segment lost 5 bases and the J segment 1 base; nucleotides outside the gene matches: 7. The CDR3 reads CASSAGGGGSYEQYF. CDR3 in DNA: TGTGCCAGCAGTGCAGGGGGCGGAGGGTCCTACGAGCAGTACTTC.

Notes on this clone: Additional DNA sequences in this sample encode the identical CDR3. J is TRBJ1-3 and V is TRBV28; D is ambiguous. Germline CDR1 and CDR2: MDHEN and SYDVKM. The CDR3 covers 12 residues. V lost 3 bases, J lost 4 bases, and 4 bases lay in between. The CDR3 loop is CASSLGGNTIYF. The DNA of the CDR3 is TGTGCCAGCAGTTTGGGGGGAAACACCATATATTTT.

This chain connects TRBV11-3 to TRBJ2-7, with TRBD2 matching 7 bases. V trimming: 5 bases; J trimming: 3 bases; junction bases outside the gene matches: 10. Germline loops: CDR1 SGHNT, CDR2 YENEEA. This CDR3 has 15 residues. The CDR3 DNA reads as TGTGCCAGCAGCCCACGGGCGGGAGAGGACTACGAGCAGTACTTC. It is translated as CASSPRAGEDYEQYF.

The CDR3 reads CASSLDPRQTFTDTQYF. The CDR3 DNA reads TGTGCCAGCAGCTTGGACCCCCGACAGACCTTCACAGATACGCAGTATTTT. The chain combines TRBV5-4 with TRBJ2-3; tentatively, D is TRBD1 (5 bases). The CDR3 has 17 amino acids. Germline values: CDR1 SGHNT, CDR2 YYREEE (reference sequence). V was clipped by 0 bases and J by 2 bases, with 16 bases between them.

This chain uses TRBV28 with TRBJ2-6, with 7 positions matching TRBD2. This CDR3 has 14 residues. From germline, CDR1 is MDHEN and CDR2 SYDVKM. The trim removed 5 bases at V and 6 bases at J, leaving 4 bases unmatched. The DNA of the CDR3 is TGTGCCAGCAGTCTCGGGGGGACGGCCAACGTCCTGACTTTC. This codes for CASSLGGTANVLTF. The variable domain in full, completed from reference TRBV28 and TRBJ2-6, reads DVKVTQSSRYLVKRTGEKVFLECVQDMDHENMFWYRQDPGLGLRLIYFSYDVKMKEKGDIPEGYSVSREKKERFSLILESASTNQTSMYLCASSLGGTANVLTFGAGSRLTVL.

The chain has TRBV28 and TRBJ1-3; no clear D. This CDR3 is 13 amino acids long. CDR1 and CDR2 (germline): MDHEN, SYDVKM. Deletions cut 6 bases from V and 1 base from J, with 7 bases between. CDR3 residues: CASRQASGNTIYF. The CDR3 DNA follows: TGTGCCAGCAGGCAGGCTTCTGGAAACACCATATATTTT.

This chain links TRBV10-3 with TRBJ2-1; 7 bases map to TRBD1. CDR1 is ENHRY, CDR2 SYGVKD, per germline. With 5 bases clipped from V and 6 bases from J, the junction kept 4 bases outside the gene matches. The CDR3 has 13 amino acids. The CDR3 coding sequence is TGTGCCATCAGTCCAGGGGGACGCAATGAGCAGTTCTTC. This encodes CAISPGGRNEQFF.

The CDR3 DNA sequence: TGTGCCAGCAGCAGGACAGGGGGCGACTATGGCTACACCTTC. Translating it yields CASSRTGGDYGYTF. The chain employs TRBV6-1 and TRBJ1-2; 11 bases map to TRBD1. The CDR3 has 14 amino acids. V dropped 6 bases and J dropped 3; count of bases not matched to a gene: 3. Germline lookup yields CDR1 MNHNS and CDR2 SASEGT.

This chain uses TRBV6-1 with TRBJ2-1, with unresolved D. The V gene's germline CDR1 is MNHNS and CDR2 SASEGT. The CDR3 totals 12 residues. V was pared by 2 bases and J by 7 bases, with 6 bases between. CDR3 DNA sequence: TGTGCCAGCAGTGAATTAAGAAATGAGCAGTTCTTC. This translates into CASSELRNEQFF.

This clone was found a few times. This chain joins TRBV5-8 and TRBJ2-1; no clear D. The length of the CDR3 is 12 residues. Trimming left V 3 bases short and J 10 bases short, with 11 bases between. Per germline, CDR1 SGHTS and CDR2 YDEGEE. The CDR3 region has the DNA TGTGCCAGCAGCTATCCCTTGCGGGAGCAGTTCTTC. Its translation: CASSYPLREQFF.

This clone turned up a few times. This rearrangement joins TRBV14 to TRBJ1-1; D is unclear. V was pared by 1 base and J by 3 bases, with 6 bases between. CDR1 SGHDN and CDR2 FVKESK come from the germline V gene. This CDR3 comprises 13 residues. In DNA form, the CDR3 reads TGTGCCAGCAGCCAAGTGCGGGACACTGAAGCTTTCTTT. Translation: CASSQVRDTEAFF.

The chain employs TRBV5-1 and TRBJ2-7; 7 bases match TRBD1. Germline CDR1 reads SGHRS; CDR2 reads YFSETQ. V was pared by 4 bases and J by 5 bases, with 9 bases of the junction left unmatched. This CDR3 is built from 14 residues. CDR3 protein: CASSLTGTEDEQYF. The CDR3 DNA sequence: TGCGCCAGCAGCCTCACCGGGACAGAAGACGAGCAGTACTTC.

The V call is TRBV7-3, the J call TRBJ1-2, with 8 bases identical to TRBD1. The CDR3 extends over 13 amino acids. Germline values: CDR1 SGHTA, CDR2 FQGTGA. Unmatched junction bases numbered 6, after V lost 5 bases and J lost 7 bases. In DNA form, the CDR3 reads TGTGCCAGCAGCCCGGGACAGGTGGTTGGCTACACCTTC. Residues: CASSPGQVVGYTF.